The clone carrying this T cell receptor beta chain was found a few times. These data are taken from a study of beta chain features in type 1 diabetes. Germline V gives CDR1 KGHSH, CDR2 LQKENI. The V gene end was trimmed by 3 bases and the J gene end by 3 bases; junction bases not matched to a gene: 12. The CDR3 sequence is 18 residues long. The investigators reverse transcribed all of the isolated RNA, so they sequenced expressed TCRB transcripts. Assay used: immunoSEQ multiplex PCR; TCRdb lists only in-frame clones, some missing. Among a few hundred thousand clones listed, approximately 15% were seen once.

The sequencing input was central memory CD4+ T cells from blood. The chain joins TRBV18 to TRBJ2-2; TRBD2 matches at 8 bases. The source of this sequence is a man in his thirties or forties in good health. The CDR3 region has the DNA TGTGCCAGCTCACCTACAGGGCCTAGCGGGCTCGACACCGGGGAGCTGTTTTTT. Translating gives CASSPTGPSGLDTGELFF.